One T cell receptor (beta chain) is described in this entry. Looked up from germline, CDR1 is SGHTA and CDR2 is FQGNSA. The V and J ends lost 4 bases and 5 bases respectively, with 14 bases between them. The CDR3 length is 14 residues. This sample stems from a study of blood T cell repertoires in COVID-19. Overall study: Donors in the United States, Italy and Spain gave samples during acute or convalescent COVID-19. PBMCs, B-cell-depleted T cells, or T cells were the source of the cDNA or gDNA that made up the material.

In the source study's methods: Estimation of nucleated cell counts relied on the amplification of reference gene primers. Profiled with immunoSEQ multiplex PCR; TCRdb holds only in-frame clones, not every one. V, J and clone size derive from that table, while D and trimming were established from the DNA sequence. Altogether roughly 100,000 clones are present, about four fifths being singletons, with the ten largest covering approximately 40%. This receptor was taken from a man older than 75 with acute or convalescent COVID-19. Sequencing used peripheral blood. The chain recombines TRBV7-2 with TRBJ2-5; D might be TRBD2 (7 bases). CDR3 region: CASSYWGGRETQYF. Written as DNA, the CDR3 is TGTGCCAGCAGCTATTGGGGGGGCCGGGAGACCCAGTACTTC.